This T cell receptor beta chain was sequenced during a study of cytomegalovirus exposure and HLA in healthy donors. It was with 60 Vbeta and 13 Jbeta primers that the PCR ran. TCRdb keeps only in-frame clones here, not all; method: immunoSEQ multiplex PCR. This sample's table reports 75,000 to 95,000 clones. V was trimmed by 0 bases and J by 3 bases, leaving 11 bases between them. The CDR3 runs 15 residues. The germline CDR1 and CDR2 sequences are SGHAT and FQNNGV. Study results and limitations: The CMV antigen specificity of a few CMV-associated chains was confirmed through in vitro analysis.

To note about this clone: What it recognizes is unknown.

V and J are TRBV11-2 and TRBJ1-2, with D perhaps TRBD1 (5 bases). The specimen sequenced was PBMCs. This receptor was identified in a girl aged 10-17 years in good health and CMV-seropositive. CDR3: CASSLDRKGYYGYTF. The CDR3 coding sequence is TGTGCCAGCAGCTTAGATCGGAAGGGGTACTATGGCTACACCTTC.